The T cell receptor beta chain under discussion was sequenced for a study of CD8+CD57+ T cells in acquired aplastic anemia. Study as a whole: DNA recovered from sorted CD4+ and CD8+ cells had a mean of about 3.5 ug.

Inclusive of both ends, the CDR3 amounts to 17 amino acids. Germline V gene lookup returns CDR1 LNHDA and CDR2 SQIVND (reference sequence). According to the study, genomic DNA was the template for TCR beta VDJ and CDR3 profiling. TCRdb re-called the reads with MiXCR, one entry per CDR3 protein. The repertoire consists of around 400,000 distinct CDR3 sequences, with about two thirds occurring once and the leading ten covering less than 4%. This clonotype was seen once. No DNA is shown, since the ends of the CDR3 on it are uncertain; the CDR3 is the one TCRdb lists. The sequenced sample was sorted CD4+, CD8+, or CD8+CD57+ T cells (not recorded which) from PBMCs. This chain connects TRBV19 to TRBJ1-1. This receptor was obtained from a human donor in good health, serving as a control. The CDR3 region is CASSISGWIDTQYFGLF.